These 17 T cell receptor beta chains originate from one sample sequenced in a study of T cell responses to AZD1222 COVID-19 vaccine. Clones were sequenced by immunoSEQ multiplex PCR, and TCRdb holds only the in-frame ones, with some missing. The data show about 130,000 clones, more than 85% seen once. The sample here was peripheral blood, taken on day 0 of AZD1222 vaccination. The receptor set was obtained from an adult in good health.

This chain links TRBV19 with TRBJ1-5, with 8 bases matching TRBD1. V lost 4 bases to trimming and J lost 2 bases; unmatched junction nucleotides: 13. CDR3 length: 18 residues. CDR1 is LNHDA and CDR2 is SQIVND in the germline V gene (reference sequence). The CDR3: CASSTYRGKGLGNQPQHF. Written as DNA, the CDR3 is TGTGCCAGTAGTACATACAGGGGGAAAGGGCTGGGCAATCAGCCCCAGCATTTT.

V is TRBV4-1 and J is TRBJ1-2; 7 nucleotides agree with TRBD1. Germline V CDR1 and CDR2: MGHRA, YSYEKL. The CDR3 contains 15 residues. V trimming: 1 base; J trimming: 4 bases; junction bases outside the gene matches: 6. This CDR3 is CASSQVGRGIYGYTF. The CDR3 DNA reads as TGCGCCAGCAGCCAAGTTGGCAGGGGGATCTATGGCTACACCTTC.

The V and J genes are TRBV13 and TRBJ2-3; 8 nucleotides line up with TRBD2. Germline V gene lookup returns CDR1 PRHDT and CDR2 FYEKMQ (reference sequence). V gave up 5 bases and J gave up 2 bases; unmatched junction bases: 6. The CDR3 covers 15 residues. CDR3 nucleotides: TGTGCCAGCAGCAGCCGGGGGGGGTACACAGATACGCAGTATTTT. Amino acid sequence: CASSSRGGYTDTQYF. The full variable domain, rest sourced from reference TRBV13 and TRBJ2-3, is AAGVIQSPRHLIKEKRETATLKCYPIPRHDTVYWYQQGPGQDPQFLISFYEKMQSDKGSIPDRFSAQQFSDYHSELNMSSLELGDSALYFCASSSRGGYTDTQYFGPGTRLTVL.

V and J are TRBV30 and TRBJ2-6; TRBD1 matches at 7 bases. The CDR3 covers 15 residues. CDR1 and CDR2 (germline): GTSNPN, SVGIG (reference sequence). The ends lost 3 bases at V and 4 bases at J; junction bases unmatched: 6. The CDR3 protein is CAWRRTGAGANVLTF. The CDR3 region has the DNA TGTGCCTGGAGACGGACAGGCGCCGGGGCCAACGTCCTGACTTTC.

This rearrangement joins TRBV11-2 to TRBJ2-1; D is perhaps TRBD1 (6 bases). The CDR3 length is 17 residues. Trimming stripped 3 bases from V and 8 bases from J, with 23 bases between. The germline V gene has CDR1 SGHAT and CDR2 FQNNGV. The CDR3 nucleotides read TGTGCCAGCAGCTTCATACTAGTAGGGGATGGGGGCGATGAGCAGTTCTTC. It encodes CASSFILVGDGGDEQFF.

The gene calls are TRBV2 and TRBJ2-2; D uncertain. The length of the CDR3 is 15 residues. Per germline, CDR1 SNHLY and CDR2 FYNNEI. V shed 4 bases and J shed 3 bases, with 12 bases lying between them. The CDR3 loop is CASSVLGLDTGELFF. Here the CDR3 DNA reads TGTGCCAGCAGTGTACTGGGGTTGGACACCGGGGAGCTGTTTTTT.

The chain links TRBV13 to TRBJ1-1; D gene uncertain. Trimming pared 6 bases from V and 0 bases from J, leaving 11 bases between. CDR1 is PRHDT, CDR2 FYEKMQ, per germline (reference sequence). The CDR3 covers 14 residues. The CDR3 protein is CASRTTAMNTEAFF. DNA of the CDR3: TGTGCCAGCAGAACGACGGCCATGAACACTGAAGCTTTCTTT.

The chain has TRBV3-1 (or the pseudogene TRBV3-2) and TRBJ2-3, with D perhaps assigned TRBD1 or TRBD2 (5 bases each). Trimming pared 2 bases from V and 2 bases from J, leaving 11 bases between. Germline V gene sequence: CDR1 LGHDT, CDR2 YNNKEL (reference sequence). The CDR3 contains 15 residues. The CDR3 sequence: CASSQFGGTTDTQYF. CDR3 bases: TGTGCCAGCAGCCAATTTGGGGGAACCACAGATACGCAGTATTTT.

The rearrangement uses TRBV14 and TRBJ1-1; D remains ambiguous. The V end lost 2 bases, the J end lost 3 bases, and 7 bases lay between the germline ends. The CDR3 runs to 13 residues. CDR1 is SGHDN and CDR2 is FVKESK in the germline V gene. The CDR3 loop reads CASSQYSHTEAFF. CDR3 coding DNA: TGTGCCAGCAGCCAATACAGCCACACTGAAGCTTTCTTT.

This chain uses TRBV10-3 with TRBJ1-2, with D hard to call. V lost 3 bases and J lost 5, with 22 bases in between. Germline V gene lookup returns CDR1 ENHRY and CDR2 SYGVKD. The CDR3 totals 17 residues. The CDR3 loop is CAISDYDPRNSIYGYTF. In DNA form, the CDR3 reads TGTGCCATCAGTGATTATGACCCCAGAAATTCCATTTATGGCTACACCTTC.

The rearrangement joins TRBV30 to TRBJ1-1; D possibly corresponds to TRBD1 (6 bases). This CDR3 has 13 residues. V lost 2 bases and J 1 base, leaving 8 bases between the germline ends. Germline V gives CDR1 GTSNPN, CDR2 SVGIG (reference sequence). The CDR3 sequence is CAWSRTENTEAFF. The CDR3, as DNA: TGTGCCTGGAGTCGGACAGAGAACACTGAAGCTTTCTTT.

This chain joins TRBV4-1 and TRBJ1-5, with D unclear. The CDR3 is made up of 16 amino acids. Trimming took off 0 bases at V and 4 bases at J, with 13 bases between the two ends. Looked up from germline, CDR1 is MGHRA and CDR2 is YSYEKL. For the CDR3, the DNA is TGCGCCAGCAGCCAAGAGGTGTCGGCCGCGAATCAGCCCCAGCATTTT. Translating it yields CASSQEVSAANQPQHF.

V gene TRBV6-5 combines with J gene TRBJ2-3; a weak D match, TRBD1 (6 bases). The V end was cut by 5 bases, the J end by 3 bases, with 12 bases between. The CDR3 has 14 amino acids. Germline V CDR1 and CDR2: MNHEY, SVGAGI. The CDR3 is CASSPHRDTDTQYF. The CDR3 bases are TGTGCCAGCAGTCCGCACAGGGATACAGATACGCAGTATTTT.

The chain couples TRBV5-5 to TRBJ1-2, with 11 bases that match TRBD1. The CDR3 is made up of 17 amino acids. Germline loops: CDR1 SGHKS, CDR2 YYEKEE (reference sequence). J was trimmed by 4 bases and V by 0 bases; bases with no gene match: 8. CDR3 region: CASSLAADRGRVYGYTF. CDR3 nucleotide sequence: TGTGCCAGCAGCTTGGCAGCGGACAGGGGGCGCGTCTATGGCTACACCTTC.

The chain has TRBV4-1 and TRBJ1-1, with 8 bases that match TRBD1. V lost 3 bases, J lost 6 bases, and 12 bases stayed unmatched. CDR1 is MGHRA, CDR2 YSYEKL, per germline. The CDR3 is 16 residues long. The DNA for the CDR3 is TGCGCCAGCAGCCACAGGACAGGGAGTCGATGGGCTGAAGCTTTCTTT. This encodes CASSHRTGSRWAEAFF.

The genes are TRBV18 and TRBJ1-1; the match to TRBD1 covers 8 bases. This CDR3 is built from 14 residues. The J segment lost 3 bases and the V segment lost 3 bases, leaving 3 bases of the junction unmatched. Germline V gives CDR1 KGHSH, CDR2 LQKENI. Written as DNA, the CDR3 is TGTGCCAGCTCACCGTCGGGACAGGACACTGAAGCTTTCTTT. Encoded protein: CASSPSGQDTEAFF.

The J gene is TRBJ2-7, the V gene TRBV3-1 (or the pseudogene TRBV3-2); D unclear. Germline V CDR1 and CDR2: LGHDT, YNNKEL (reference sequence). This CDR3 has 15 amino acids. V shed 1 base and J shed 3 bases, with 13 bases lying between them. CDR3 region: CASSQVGGTLYEQYF. The CDR3 nucleotides are TGTGCCAGCAGCCAAGTGGGCGGCACGCTCTACGAGCAGTACTTC.